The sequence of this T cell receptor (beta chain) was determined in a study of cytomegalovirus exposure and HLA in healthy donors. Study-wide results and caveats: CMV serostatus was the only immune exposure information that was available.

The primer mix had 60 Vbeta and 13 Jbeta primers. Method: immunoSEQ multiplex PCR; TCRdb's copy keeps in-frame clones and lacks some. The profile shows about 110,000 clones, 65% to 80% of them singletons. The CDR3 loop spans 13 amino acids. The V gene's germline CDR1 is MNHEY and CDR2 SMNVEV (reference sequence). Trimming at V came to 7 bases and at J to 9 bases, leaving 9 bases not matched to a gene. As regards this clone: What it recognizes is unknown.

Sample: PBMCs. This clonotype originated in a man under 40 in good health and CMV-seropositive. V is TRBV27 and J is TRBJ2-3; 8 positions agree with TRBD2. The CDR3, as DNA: TGTGCCAGCACCTCGGGGGGGTGGGCAACGCAGTATTTT. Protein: CASTSGGWATQYF.